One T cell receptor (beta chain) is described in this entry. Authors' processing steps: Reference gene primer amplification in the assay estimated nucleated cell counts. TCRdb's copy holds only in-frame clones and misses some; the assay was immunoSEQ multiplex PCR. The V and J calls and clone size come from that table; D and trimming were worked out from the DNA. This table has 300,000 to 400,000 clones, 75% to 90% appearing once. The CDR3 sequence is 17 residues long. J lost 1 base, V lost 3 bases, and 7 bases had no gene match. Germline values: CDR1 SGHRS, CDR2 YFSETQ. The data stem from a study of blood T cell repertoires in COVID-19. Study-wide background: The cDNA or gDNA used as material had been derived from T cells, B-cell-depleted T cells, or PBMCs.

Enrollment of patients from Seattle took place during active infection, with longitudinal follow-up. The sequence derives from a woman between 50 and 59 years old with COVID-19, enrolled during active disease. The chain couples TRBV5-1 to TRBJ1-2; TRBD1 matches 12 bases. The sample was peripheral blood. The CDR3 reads CASSWTGTGGGNYGYTF. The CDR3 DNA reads TGCGCCAGCAGCTGGACCGGGACAGGGGGCGGTAACTATGGCTACACCTTC.